These 12 T cell receptor beta chains were all obtained from the same sample, sequenced in a study of CD8 T cells in ankylosing spondylitis. TCRdb passed the 5' RACE reads through MiXCR, listing each CDR3 protein once. This sample has over 75,000 distinct CDR3 sequences, with around 10% found just once. The material sequenced was blood, either unsorted or a sorted T cell fraction (not recorded which). The source of these receptors is a male donor with ankylosing spondylitis or in good health (not recorded which).

The V gene is TRBV7-6, the J gene TRBJ2-6, with unresolved D. The V end lost 5 bases, the J end lost 0 bases, and 8 bases lay between the germline ends. The germline gives CDR1 SGHVS, CDR2 FNYEAQ. The CDR3 runs 15 residues. The CDR3 reads CASSRRYSGANVLTF. The CDR3 DNA is TGTGCCAGCAGCCGCAGGTACTCTGGGGCCAACGTCCTGACTTTC.

The rearrangement links TRBV7-9 to TRBJ2-1; possible D gene TRBD1, 5 bases. Germline-derived CDR1 and CDR2 are SEHNR and FQNEAQ (reference sequence). CDR3 length: 15 residues. Trimming cost V 5 bases and J 0 bases, with 11 bases left between them. CDR3 bases: TGTGCCAGCAGCCTCACAGGTCGCTCCTACAATGAGCAGTTCTTC. This codes for CASSLTGRSYNEQFF.

This clonotype was found many times. V and J are TRBV2 and TRBJ2-3; D is undetermined. V dropped 1 base and J dropped 4 bases, with 3 bases sitting between them. CDR1 is SNHLY, CDR2 FYNNEI, per germline. The CDR3 is made up of 12 amino acids. The DNA for the CDR3 is TGTGCCAGCAGTGAAGGCCCAGATACGCAGTATTTT. Amino acids: CASSEGPDTQYF.

This clonotype has ten or more counts. V usage is TRBV4-2 and J usage is TRBJ2-5; the D is unclear. V was pared by 0 bases and J by 1 base, with 12 bases between. The CDR3 length is 16 residues. Germline V lookup: CDR1 LGHNA, CDR2 YNFKEQ. CDR3 region: CASSQDPLGSQETQYF. Written as DNA, the CDR3 is TGTGCCAGCAGCCAAGATCCCCTAGGCAGCCAAGAGACCCAGTACTTC.

The chain combines TRBV19 with TRBJ2-1; possible D gene TRBD2, 6 bases. Germline V gene sequence: CDR1 LNHDA, CDR2 SQIVND (reference sequence). The CDR3 totals 13 residues. V lost 3 bases, J lost 8 bases, and 11 bases lay in between. The CDR3 nucleotides read TGTGCCAGTAGTATTGGGACTGGCCATGAGCAGTTCTTC. It yields the protein CASSIGTGHEQFF.

With respect to this clonotype: A single base separates this from a much larger clone, so it may be a read error. This chain joins TRBV2 and TRBJ1-5; no definite D call. CDR3 size: 13 residues. CDR1 SNHLY and CDR2 FYNNEI come from the germline V gene. Deletions cut 4 bases from V and 7 bases from J, with 11 bases between. The CDR3 region is CASSGEGGQPQHF. The CDR3 DNA reads TGTGCCAGCAGTGGGGAGGGAGGACAGCCCCAGCATTTT.

This clonotype was seen repeatedly, ten times or more. The genes are TRBV27 and TRBJ1-6; D remains ambiguous. Germline V gene sequence: CDR1 MNHEY, CDR2 SMNVEV (reference sequence). The V gene lost 6 bases and the J gene lost 8 bases, with 14 bases spanning the gap. CDR3 length: 14 residues. The CDR3 region has the DNA TGTGCCAGCAGGGGTTTAGGATCTTATTCACCCCTCCACTTT. Translation gives CASRGLGSYSPLHF.

The table lists this clonotype with many counts. The rearrangement joins TRBV20-1 to TRBJ2-1; maybe TRBD2 (6 bases). The CDR3 runs 12 residues. The V end lost 5 bases, the J end lost 6 bases, and 11 bases lay between the germline ends. Looked up from germline, CDR1 is DFQATT and CDR2 is SNEGSKA (reference sequence). The CDR3 DNA is TGCAGTGCTGAGGGACTGCCCAATGAGCAGTTCTTC. Translation: CSAEGLPNEQFF.

The table lists this clonotype with many counts. The J gene is TRBJ1-5, the V gene TRBV12-3 or TRBV12-4, with D uncertain. CDR3 length: 14 residues. V was trimmed by 5 bases and J by 5 bases, leaving 13 bases between them. CDR3 loop: CASSLRRTDQPQHF. The CDR3 DNA reads TGTGCCAGCAGTCTACGTCGTACAGATCAGCCCCAGCATTTT.

The chain has TRBV6-5 and TRBJ2-5, with D maybe TRBD2 (6 bases). Germline V lookup: CDR1 MNHEY, CDR2 SVGAGI. The CDR3 consists of 11 residues. Deletions cut 9 bases from V and 5 bases from J, with 10 bases between. CDR3 residues: CASARGETQYF. The CDR3 region has the DNA TGTGCCAGTGCTCGGGGGGAGACCCAGTACTTC.

This clonotype came up many times. The V call is TRBV12-3 or TRBV12-4, the J call TRBJ2-1, with TRBD1 matching over 9 bases. The CDR3 runs to 17 residues. Trimming cost V 7 bases and J 3 bases; bases outside gene matches: 13. CDR3 loop: CASKTTTGTGNYNEQFF. Here the CDR3 DNA reads TGTGCCAGCAAGACCACAACCGGGACAGGGAACTACAATGAGCAGTTCTTC.

In its sample, this clonotype was seen many times. The V gene is TRBV29-1, the J gene TRBJ1-4; D not certain. In germline, CDR1 is SQVTM, CDR2 ANQGSEA. This CDR3 is built from 11 residues. The V gene lost 2 bases and the J gene lost 7 bases, with 5 bases spanning the gap. CDR3 DNA sequence: TGCAGCGTTGAACGAGGTGAAAAACTGTTTTTT. Residues: CSVERGEKLFF.